This T cell receptor beta chain was retrieved from a study of chemoradiotherapy in HPV16-positive cancers. Looking at the study overall: Candidate HPV-specific T-cell clones and common TCR motifs came from functional assays in a couple of HPV16-positive patients.

Trimming cost V 8 bases and J 12 bases, with 22 bases left between them. CDR3 length: 14 residues. Germline assignment: CDR1 MNHEY and CDR2 SMNVEV (reference sequence). In the case of this clone: The antigen is unknown.

Study observations and caveats: Non-HPV-specific T cells did not expand in tumors during treatment, whereas candidate HPV-specific clones and E7-related motifs did.

Generated by immunoSEQ multiplex PCR, the TCRdb table keeps only in-frame clones and is missing some. The data hold about 14,000 clones, with more than 70% observed a single time. The sequencing used tumor tissue, collected from a patient who underwent chemoradiotherapy. The chain uses TRBV27 and TRBJ1-4, with no clear D. This TCR was sampled from a human donor with HPV-associated anogenital cancer. CDR3 protein: CASALGGSLRELFF. CDR3 DNA: TGTGCCAGCGCTCTCGGCGGCAGTCTTCGGGAACTGTTTTTT.